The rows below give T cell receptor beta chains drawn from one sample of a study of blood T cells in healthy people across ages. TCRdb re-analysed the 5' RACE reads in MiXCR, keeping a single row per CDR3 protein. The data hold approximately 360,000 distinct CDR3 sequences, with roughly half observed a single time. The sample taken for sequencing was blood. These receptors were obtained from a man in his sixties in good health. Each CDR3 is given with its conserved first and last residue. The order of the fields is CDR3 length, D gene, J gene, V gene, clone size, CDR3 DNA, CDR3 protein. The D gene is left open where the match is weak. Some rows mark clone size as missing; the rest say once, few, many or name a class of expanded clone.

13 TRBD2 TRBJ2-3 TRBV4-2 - TGTGCCAGTAATAGCGGGAGGACAGATACGCAGTATTTT CASNSGRTDTQYF
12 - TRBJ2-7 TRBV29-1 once TGCAGCGTTGGGGTCCGCTCCTACGAGCAGTACTTC CSVGVRSYEQYF
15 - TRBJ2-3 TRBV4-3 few TGCGCCAGCAGCTCGATAGCGAGGAGCACAGATACGCAGTATTTT CASSSIARSTDTQYF
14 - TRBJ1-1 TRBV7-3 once TGTGCCAGCAGCTTAACAGGGGAGAACACTGAAGCTTTCTTT CASSLTGENTEAFF
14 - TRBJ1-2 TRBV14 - TGTGCCAGCAGCCAAGATAGGAGGGGCCGGGGCTACACCTTC CASSQDRRGRGYTF
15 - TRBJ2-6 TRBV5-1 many TGCGCCAGCACCCCGACTCTATCTGGGGCCAACGTCCTGACTTTC CASTPTLSGANVLTF
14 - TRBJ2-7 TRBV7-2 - TGTGCCAGCAACTCCGTCGGGGGGCCCTACGAGCAGTACTTC CASNSVGGPYEQYF
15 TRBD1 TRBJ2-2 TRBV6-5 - TGTGCCAGCAGTAACCAGGGGGCCGGGACCGGGGAGCTGTTTTTT CASSNQGAGTGELFF
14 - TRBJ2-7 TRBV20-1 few TGCAGTGCTAGAGTGTTAGGGCAGGACTACGAGCAGTACTTC CSARVLGQDYEQYF
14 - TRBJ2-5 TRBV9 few TGTGCCAGCAGCGTAGGAGGGAGAAGAGAGACCCAGTACTTC CASSVGGRRETQYF
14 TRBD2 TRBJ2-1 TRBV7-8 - TGTGCCAGCAGGCTAGCGGGAGGGCCTCATGAGCAGTTCTTC CASRLAGGPHEQFF
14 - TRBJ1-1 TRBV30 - TGTGCCGGAACGGGACTCCTTGTGAACACTGAAGCTTTCTTT CAGTGLLVNTEAFF
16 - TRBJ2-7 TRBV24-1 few TGTGCCACCAGTGATTTCGGCAGGGGAGGCTACAATGAGCAGTACTTC CATSDFGRGGYNEQYF
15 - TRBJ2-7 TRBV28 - TGTGCCAGCAGCCGACAGAAAAAAATCTCCTACGAGCAGTACTTC CASSRQKKISYEQYF
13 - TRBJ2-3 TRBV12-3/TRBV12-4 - TGTGCCAGCAGTAGGGATATAGAAGATATGCAGTATTTT CASSRDIEDMQYF
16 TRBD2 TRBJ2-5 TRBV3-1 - TGTGCCAGCAGCGAACGGGGTAGCGGGACCCAAGAGACCCAGTACTTC CASSERGSGTQETQYF
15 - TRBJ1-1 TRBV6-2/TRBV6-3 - TGTGCCAGCAGTTACGGTGGACACATGAACACTGAAGCTTTCTTT CASSYGGHMNTEAFF
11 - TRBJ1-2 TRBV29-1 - TGCAGCGTGGCCGGGGTCTATGGCTACACCTTC CSVAGVYGYTF
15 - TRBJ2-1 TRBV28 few TGTGCCAGCAGTCCTTCCCCCGGCTCCTACAATGAGCAGTTCTTC CASSPSPGSYNEQFF
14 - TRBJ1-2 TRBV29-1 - TGCAGCGTTGGGACAGCACAAGAGGCCTATGGCTACACCTTC CSVGTAQEAYGYTF
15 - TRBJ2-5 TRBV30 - TGTGCCTGGAGTAAGTCGGAGTCGTCCGTAGAGACCCAGTACTTC CAWSKSESSVETQYF
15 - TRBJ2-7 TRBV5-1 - TGCGCCAGCAGCCATCAAGGGGGAGGGGTGTACGAGCAGTACTTC CASSHQGGGVYEQYF
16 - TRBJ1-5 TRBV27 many TGTGCCAGCAGTTTAAGGTTCGGGGATAGCAATCAGCCCCAGCATTTT CASSLRFGDSNQPQHF
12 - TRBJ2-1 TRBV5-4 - TGTGCCAGCAGCTCGCGATGGGGGGAGCAGTTCTTC CASSSRWGEQFF
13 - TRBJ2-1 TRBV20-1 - TGCAGTGCTCAGGGGTCACTCACCAGTGAGCAGTTCTTC CSAQGSLTSEQFF
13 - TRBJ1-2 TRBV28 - TGTGCCAGCAGTCCCGGACAGTACTATGGCTACACCTTC CASSPGQYYGYTF
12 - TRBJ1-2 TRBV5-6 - TGTGCCAGCAGCCTGCACCCCGACGGGTGCACCTTC CASSLHPDGCTF
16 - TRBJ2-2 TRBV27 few TGTGCCAGCAGTCCCTCCCAAGCGCCCCGCACCGGGGAGCTGTTTTTT CASSPSQAPRTGELFF
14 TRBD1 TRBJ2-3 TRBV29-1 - TGCAGCGTTGACGGGACAGGGTTTGGCGATACGCAGTATTTT CSVDGTGFGDTQYF
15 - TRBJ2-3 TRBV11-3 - TGTGCCAGCAGCTTGGGGGGAAGGCCTGAAGATACGCAGTATTTT CASSLGGRPEDTQYF
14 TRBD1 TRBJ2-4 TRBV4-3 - TGCGCCAGCAGCCAAGACAGGGGGACGAGCATTCAGTACTTC CASSQDRGTSIQYF
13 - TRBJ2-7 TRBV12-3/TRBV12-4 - TGTGCCAGCAGTTTGGGGGGACAGTACGAGCAGTACTTC CASSLGGQYEQYF
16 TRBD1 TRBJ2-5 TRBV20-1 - TGCAGTGCTGGCGAGACCCGGGACAGGGGCCAAGAGACCCAGTACTTC CSAGETRDRGQETQYF
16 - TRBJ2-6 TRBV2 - TGTGCCAGCAGCGGGGACCAATCCTCTGGGGCCAACGTCCTGACTTTC CASSGDQSSGANVLTF
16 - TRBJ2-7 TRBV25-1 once TGTGCCAGCAGTGAATCCGGCAGGGGACCCTCCCGCGAGCAGTACTTC CASSESGRGPSREQYF
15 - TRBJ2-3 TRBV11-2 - TGTGCCAGCAGCTGGGGGGGGGCTAGCACAGATACGCAGTATTTT CASSWGGASTDTQYF
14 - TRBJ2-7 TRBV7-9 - TGTGCCAGCAGCAAAAGGGCAGGCAACTACGAGCAGTACTTC CASSKRAGNYEQYF
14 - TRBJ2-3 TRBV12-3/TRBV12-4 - TGTGCCAGCAGTCCCTGGAGAGGCTCAGATACGCAGTATTTT CASSPWRGSDTQYF
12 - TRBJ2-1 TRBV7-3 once TGTGCCAGCAGCCAACAGGGCGGCGAGCAGTTCTTC CASSQQGGEQFF
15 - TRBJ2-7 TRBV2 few TGTGCCAGCAGGGCTACAGCGGGCCACTCCTACGAGCAGTACTTC CASRATAGHSYEQYF
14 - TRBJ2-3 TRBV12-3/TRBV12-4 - TGTGCCAGCAGCCAAGGGCAGAACGCAGATACGCAATATTTT CASSQGQNADTQYF
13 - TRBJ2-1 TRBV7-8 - TGTGCCAGCAGCTTATTGTCTGACAATGAGCAGTTCTTC CASSLLSDNEQFF
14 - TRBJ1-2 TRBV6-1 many TGTGCCAGCAGTGAAATGCTGGACAACTATGGCTACACCTTC CASSEMLDNYGYTF
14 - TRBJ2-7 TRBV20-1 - TGCAGTGCTAGAGGACAGCTTAATTCCTACGAGCAGTACTTC CSARGQLNSYEQYF
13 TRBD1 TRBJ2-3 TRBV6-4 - TGTGCCAGCAGTGACGGGACAGGGAATACGCAGTATTTT CASSDGTGNTQYF
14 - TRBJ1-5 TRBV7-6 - TGTGCCAGCAGCTTAACGAATAGCAATCAGCCCCAGCATTTT CASSLTNSNQPQHF
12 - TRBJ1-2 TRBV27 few TGTGCCAGCAGTTCCTGGGGCTATGGCTACACCTTC CASSSWGYGYTF
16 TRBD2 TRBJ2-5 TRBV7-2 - TGTGCCAGCAGCTTAGGCCCGAACGGACTAGGGGAGACCCAGTACTTC CASSLGPNGLGETQYF
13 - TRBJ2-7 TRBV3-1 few TGTGCCAGCCGAGGGAATAGTCACTACGAGCAGTACTTC CASRGNSHYEQYF
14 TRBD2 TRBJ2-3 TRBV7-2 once TGTGCCAGCAGCGAACTCGGGGGGGCAGATACGCAGTATTTT CASSELGGADTQYF
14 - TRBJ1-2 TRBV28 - TGTGCCAGCAGACCCGGGTGGCCAAACTATGGCTACACCTTC CASRPGWPNYGYTF
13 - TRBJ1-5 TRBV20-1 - TGCAGTGCCAAATCTGCGTGGAATCAGCCCCAGCATTTT CSAKSAWNQPQHF